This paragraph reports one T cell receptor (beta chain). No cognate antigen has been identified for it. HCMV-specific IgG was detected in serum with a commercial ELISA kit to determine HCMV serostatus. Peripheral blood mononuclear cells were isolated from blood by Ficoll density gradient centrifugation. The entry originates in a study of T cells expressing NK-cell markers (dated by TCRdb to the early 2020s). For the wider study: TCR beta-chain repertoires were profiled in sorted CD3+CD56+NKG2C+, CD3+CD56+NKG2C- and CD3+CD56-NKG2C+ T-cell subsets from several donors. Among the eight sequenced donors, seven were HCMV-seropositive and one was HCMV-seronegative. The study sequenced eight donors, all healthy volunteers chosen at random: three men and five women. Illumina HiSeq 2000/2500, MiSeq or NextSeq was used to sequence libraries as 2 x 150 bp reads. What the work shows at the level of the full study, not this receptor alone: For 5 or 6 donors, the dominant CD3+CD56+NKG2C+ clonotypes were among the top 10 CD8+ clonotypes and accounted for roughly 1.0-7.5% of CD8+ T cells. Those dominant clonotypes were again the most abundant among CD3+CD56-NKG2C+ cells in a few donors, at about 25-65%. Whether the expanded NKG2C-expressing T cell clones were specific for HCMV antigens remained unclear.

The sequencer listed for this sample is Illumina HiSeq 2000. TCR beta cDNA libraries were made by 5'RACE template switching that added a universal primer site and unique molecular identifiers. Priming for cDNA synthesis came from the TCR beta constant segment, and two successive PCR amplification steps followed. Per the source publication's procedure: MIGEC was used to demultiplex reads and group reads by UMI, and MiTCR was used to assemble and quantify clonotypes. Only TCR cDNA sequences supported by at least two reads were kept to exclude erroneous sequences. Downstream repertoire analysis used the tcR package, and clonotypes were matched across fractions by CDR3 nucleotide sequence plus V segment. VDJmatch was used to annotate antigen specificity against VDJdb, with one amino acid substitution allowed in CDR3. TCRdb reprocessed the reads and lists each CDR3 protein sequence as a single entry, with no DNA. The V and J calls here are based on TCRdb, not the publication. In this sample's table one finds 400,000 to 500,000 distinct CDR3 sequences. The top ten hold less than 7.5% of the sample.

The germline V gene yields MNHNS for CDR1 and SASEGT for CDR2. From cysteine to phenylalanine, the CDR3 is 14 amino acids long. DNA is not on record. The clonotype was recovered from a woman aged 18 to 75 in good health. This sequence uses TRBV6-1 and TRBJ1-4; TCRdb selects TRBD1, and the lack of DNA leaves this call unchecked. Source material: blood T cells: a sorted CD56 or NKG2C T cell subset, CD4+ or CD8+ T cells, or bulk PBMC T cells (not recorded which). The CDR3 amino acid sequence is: CAITGDPVGEKLFF.